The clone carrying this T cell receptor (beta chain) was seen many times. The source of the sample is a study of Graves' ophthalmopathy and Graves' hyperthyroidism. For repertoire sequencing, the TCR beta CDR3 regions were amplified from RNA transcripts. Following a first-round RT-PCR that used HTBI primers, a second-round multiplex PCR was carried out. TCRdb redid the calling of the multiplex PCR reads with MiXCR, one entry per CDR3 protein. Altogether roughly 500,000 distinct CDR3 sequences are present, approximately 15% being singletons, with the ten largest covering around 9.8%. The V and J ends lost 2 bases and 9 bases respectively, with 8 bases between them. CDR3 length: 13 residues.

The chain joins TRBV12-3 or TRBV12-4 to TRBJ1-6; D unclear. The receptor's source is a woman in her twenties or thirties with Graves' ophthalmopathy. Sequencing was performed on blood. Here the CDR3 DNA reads TGTGCCAGCAGTTTATCCCGGGGTTCACCCCTCCACTTT. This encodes CASSLSRGSPLHF.